The entry below gives a single T cell receptor beta chain sequence along with its context. Antigen unknown. Produced via immunoSEQ multiplex PCR; TCRdb's table is partial and in-frame only. Altogether 25,000 to 35,000 clones are present, about 88% being singletons, with the ten largest covering around 28%. V was cut by 3 bases and J by 2 bases, with 0 bases left in between. Germline V lookup: CDR1 KGHSH, CDR2 LQKENI. The CDR3 covers 11 residues. It was autoimmune disease history or systemic immunosuppression that excluded patients. This sample is drawn from a study of OX40 agonist ivuxolimab in advanced cancers. Looking at the study overall: Clinicians treated patients with ivuxolimab, an agonistic anti-OX40 (CD134) antibody. Study-wide points: At doses 0.1 to 3.0 mg/kg, CD4+ and CD8+ clones expanded. On average, CD8+ T cells had more expanded clones than CD4+.

The sample in question was CD4+ or CD8+ T cells sorted from blood, obtained in a trial of the OX40 agonist ivuxolimab. The sequence was collected from an adult with an advanced solid tumor such as melanoma, head and neck, liver or kidney cancer. The gene calls are TRBV18 and TRBJ2-3, with unresolved D. Here the CDR3 reads CASSPTDTQYF. The CDR3 DNA reads as TGTGCCAGCTCACCCACAGATACGCAGTATTTT.